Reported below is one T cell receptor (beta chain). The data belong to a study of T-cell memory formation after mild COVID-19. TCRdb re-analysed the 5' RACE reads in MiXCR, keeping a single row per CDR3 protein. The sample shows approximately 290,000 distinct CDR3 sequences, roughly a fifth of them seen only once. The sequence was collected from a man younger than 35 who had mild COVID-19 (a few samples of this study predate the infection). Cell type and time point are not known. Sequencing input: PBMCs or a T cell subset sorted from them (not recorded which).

The CDR3 is CASSPPPGTGSEQYF. In DNA, the CDR3 is TGTGCCAGCAGCCCCCCTCCTGGGACAGGGAGCGAGCAGTACTTC. The chain is built from TRBV5-5 and TRBJ2-7, with 9 bases identical to TRBD1. CDR3 length: 15 amino acids. The germline V gene encodes CDR1 SGHKS and CDR2 YYEKEE (reference sequence). V lost 4 bases, J lost 6 bases, and 11 bases stayed unmatched.